The next 2 T cell receptor beta chains were all read from a single sample in a study of T cell changes during pregnancy in multiple sclerosis. Here immunoSEQ multiplex PCR was the method, and the copy in TCRdb shows in-frame clones only, minus some. The table has 42,000 or so clones, roughly 91% seen once. The sequencing here drew on CD8+ T cells from peripheral blood mononuclear cells, taken in the first trimester of pregnancy. These receptors came from a female donor with multiple sclerosis, enrolled in a pregnancy study.

This chain uses TRBV5-5 with TRBJ1-5; tentative D call: TRBD1 (6 bases). From germline, CDR1 is SGHKS and CDR2 YYEKEE (reference sequence). CDR3 size: 17 residues. The V and J ends lost 2 bases and 7 bases respectively, with 22 bases between them. The chain's CDR3 is CASSFGPRGGSRQPQHF. CDR3 nucleotides: TGTGCCAGCAGCTTCGGACCAAGGGGGGGGAGTCGGCAGCCCCAGCATTTT.

This chain connects TRBV9 to TRBJ2-1; 11 nucleotides align to TRBD2. The junction had 9 bases not matched to a gene; V was cut back by 0 bases and J by 7 bases. The CDR3 is made up of 17 amino acids. Per germline, CDR1 SGDLS and CDR2 YYNGEE. CDR3 nucleotide sequence: TGTGCCAGCAGCGTAGTTGGTCTAGCGGGAGGATTGAATGAGCAGTTCTTC. Amino acids: CASSVVGLAGGLNEQFF.